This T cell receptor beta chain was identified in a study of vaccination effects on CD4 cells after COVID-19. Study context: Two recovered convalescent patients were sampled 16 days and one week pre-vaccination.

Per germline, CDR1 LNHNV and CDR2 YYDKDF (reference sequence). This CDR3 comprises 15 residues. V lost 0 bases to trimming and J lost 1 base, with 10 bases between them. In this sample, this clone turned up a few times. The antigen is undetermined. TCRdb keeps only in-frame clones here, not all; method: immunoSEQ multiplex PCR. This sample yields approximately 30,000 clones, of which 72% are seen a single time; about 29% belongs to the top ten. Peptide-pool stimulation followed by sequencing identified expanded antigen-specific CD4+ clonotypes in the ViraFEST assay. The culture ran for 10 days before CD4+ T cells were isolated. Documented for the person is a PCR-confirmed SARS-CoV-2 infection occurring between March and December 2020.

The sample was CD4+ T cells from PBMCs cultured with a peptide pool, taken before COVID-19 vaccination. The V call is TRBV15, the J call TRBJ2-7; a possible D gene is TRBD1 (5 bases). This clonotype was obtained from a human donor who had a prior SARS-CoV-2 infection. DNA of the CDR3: TGTGCCACCAGCAGAGATGTCAGGGTGTCCTACGAGCAGTACTTC. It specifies CATSRDVRVSYEQYF. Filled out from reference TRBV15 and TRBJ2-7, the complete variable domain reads DAMVIQNPRYQVTQFGKPVTLSCSQTLNHNVMYWYQQKSSQAPKLLFHYYDKDFNNEADTPDNFQSRRPNTSFCFLDIRSPGLGDTAMYLCATSRDVRVSYEQYFGPGTRLTVT.